This TCR beta chain was found in a study of T cell clonality in common variable immunodeficiency. The data were produced by immunoSEQ multiplex PCR, yet TCRdb's version contains in-frame clones alone and is incomplete. The sample was found to contain some 44,000 clones, and every one recurs. At least ten counts were recorded for this clone. From the germline J gene comes the end of the CDR3, since the read stops 3 residues before it. The germline gives CDR1 SGHVS, CDR2 FNYEAQ. This CDR3 contains 13 residues. The source of this sequence is a person aged 18 to 75 in good health. This chain joins TRBV7-6 and TRBJ1-2, with D possibly TRBD1 on 5 matching bases. Sequences were obtained from peripheral blood mononuclear cells. CDR3 bases read: TGTGCCAGCAGCCCTCCGGGGGGTCGAAGC. Encoded protein: CASSPPGGRS. The complete CDR3 reads CASSPPGGRSYTF.